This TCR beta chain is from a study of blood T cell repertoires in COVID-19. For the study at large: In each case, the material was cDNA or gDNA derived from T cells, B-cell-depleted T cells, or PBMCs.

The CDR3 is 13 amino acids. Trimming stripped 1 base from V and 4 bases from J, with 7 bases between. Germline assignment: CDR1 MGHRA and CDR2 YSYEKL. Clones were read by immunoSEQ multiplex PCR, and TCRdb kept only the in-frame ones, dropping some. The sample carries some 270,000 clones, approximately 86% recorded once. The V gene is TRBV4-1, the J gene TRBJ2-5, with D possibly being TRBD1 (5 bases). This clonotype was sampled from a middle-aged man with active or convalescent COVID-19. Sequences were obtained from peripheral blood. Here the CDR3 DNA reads TGCGCCAGCAGCCAAGGGACATTAGAGACCCAGTACTTC. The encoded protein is CASSQGTLETQYF.